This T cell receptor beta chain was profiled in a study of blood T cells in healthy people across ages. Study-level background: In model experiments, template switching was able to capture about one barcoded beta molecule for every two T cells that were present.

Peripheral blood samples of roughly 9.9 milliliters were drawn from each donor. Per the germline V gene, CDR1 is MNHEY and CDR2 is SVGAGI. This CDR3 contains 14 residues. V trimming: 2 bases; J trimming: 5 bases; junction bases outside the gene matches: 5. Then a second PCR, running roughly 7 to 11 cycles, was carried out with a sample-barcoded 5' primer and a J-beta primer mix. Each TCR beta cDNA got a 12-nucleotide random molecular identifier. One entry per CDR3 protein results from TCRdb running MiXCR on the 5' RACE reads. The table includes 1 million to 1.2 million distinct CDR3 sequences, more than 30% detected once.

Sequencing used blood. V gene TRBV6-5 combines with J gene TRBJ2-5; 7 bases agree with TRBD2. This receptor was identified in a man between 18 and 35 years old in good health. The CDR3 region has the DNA TGTGCCAGCAGTTACAGTGGGGGGGGGGAGACCCAGTACTTC. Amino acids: CASSYSGGGETQYF.